A selection of T cell receptor beta chains follows, all from one sample in a study of T cell responses to AZD1222 COVID-19 vaccine. Generated by immunoSEQ multiplex PCR, the TCRdb table keeps only in-frame clones and is missing some. This table holds approximately 150,000 clones, more than 85% found once. Sequencing was performed on peripheral blood, taken on day 0 of AZD1222 vaccination. All receptors derive from an adult in good health. Each CDR3 is given without its conserved first and last residue. The D gene is left open where the match is weak.

v_gene	d_gene	j_gene	CDR3aa
TRBV11-2	-	TRBJ1-1	ASSLEPVLNTEAF
TRBV19	-	TRBJ2-5	ASSTRQDDGETQY
TRBV28	TRBD2	TRBJ2-1	AVGGLAGGNEQF
TRBV5-6	-	TRBJ2-2	ASSSSNIGVSGELF
TRBV5-6	TRBD1	TRBJ2-7	ASSWGTGDVSYEQY
TRBV12-3/TRBV12-4	-	TRBJ2-1	AVRFSYNEQF
TRBV7-2	-	TRBJ1-2	ASSPPGARYGYT
TRBV5-1	-	TRBJ2-7	ASSLVAGGAGYEQY
TRBV7-3	-	TRBJ1-2	ASSFPAAANYGYT
TRBV29-1	-	TRBJ2-1	SAYVQGPRRGF